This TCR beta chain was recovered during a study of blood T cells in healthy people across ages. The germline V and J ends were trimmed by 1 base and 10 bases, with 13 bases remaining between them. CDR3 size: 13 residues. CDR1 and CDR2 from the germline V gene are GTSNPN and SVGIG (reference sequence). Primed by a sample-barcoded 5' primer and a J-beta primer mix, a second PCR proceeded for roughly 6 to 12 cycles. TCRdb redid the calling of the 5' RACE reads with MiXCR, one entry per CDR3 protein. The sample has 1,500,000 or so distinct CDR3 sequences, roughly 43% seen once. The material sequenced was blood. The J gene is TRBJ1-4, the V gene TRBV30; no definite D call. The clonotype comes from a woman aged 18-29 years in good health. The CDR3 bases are TGTGCCTGGAGTGGAGGGCAGCTGGGAAAACTGTTTTTT. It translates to CAWSGGQLGKLFF. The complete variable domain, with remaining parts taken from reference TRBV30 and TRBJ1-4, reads SQTIHQWPATLVQPVGSPLSLECTVEGTSNPNLYWYRQAAGRGLQLLFYSVGIGQISSEVPQNLSASRPQDRQFILSSKKLLLSDSGFYLCAWSGGQLGKLFFGSGTQLSVL.